The 11 T cell receptor beta chains presented below share a single source sample, sequenced in a study of T cell repertoires in cytomegalovirus infection. One entry per CDR3 protein results from TCRdb running MiXCR on the reads. In the table there are hundreds of thousands of distinct CDR3 sequences, approximately 32% of which are singletons. The sample was PBMCs. The receptors were sampled from a human donor in good health (CMV status not recorded). Some clones in this sample may be carry-over from other donors' samples.

This clonotype was found many times. This rearrangement joins TRBV6-1 to TRBJ1-1; TRBD1 might be the D (5 bases). With 6 bases removed from V and 6 bases from J, the gap between germline ends came to 23 bases. Germline V gene data show CDR1 as MNHNS and CDR2 as SASEGT. This CDR3 is built from 16 residues. The CDR3 DNA follows: TGTGCCAGCAGCCATGACGGGGCAAATTTATGGTCTGAAGCTTTCTTT. Translating gives CASSHDGANLWSEAFF.

The chain employs TRBV4-3 and TRBJ2-7; 9 bases line up with TRBD1. The CDR3 totals 15 residues. V lost 3 bases and J lost 0; bases outside the gene matches: 3. Germline loops: CDR1 LGHNA, CDR2 YSLEER. The CDR3 loop reads CASSQGTGYSYEQYF. The CDR3 DNA sequence: TGCGCCAGCAGCCAGGGGACAGGGTACTCCTACGAGCAGTACTTC.

Turning to this clonotype: One junction end disagrees with the germline gene, perhaps due to a read error. This chain links TRBV7-2 with TRBJ2-1; D call uncertain. Per the germline V gene, CDR1 is SGHTA and CDR2 is FQGNSA. The CDR3 length is 12 residues. The CDR3 sequence: CASSFSRPESEF. The CDR3 DNA sequence: TGTGCCAGCAGCTTCTCTCGGCCCGAGTCGGAATTC.

On this clonotype itself: No conserved phenylalanine or tryptophan is present at the end of the CDR3, so a read error is the likely explanation. This chain links TRBV7-2 with TRBJ2-1; 7 bases are a match to TRBD1. Germline V gene data show CDR1 as SGHTA and CDR2 as FQGNSA. Trimming took 3 bases from V and 4 from J; bases not matched to a gene: 3. This CDR3 is built from 14 residues. The CDR3 reads CASSFRGIYNEQFL. DNA for the CDR3: TGTGCCAGCAGCTTCAGGGGGATTTACAATGAGCAGTTCTTA.

V gene TRBV18 combines with J gene TRBJ2-7; TRBD1 matches 7 bases. CDR1 is KGHSH and CDR2 is LQKENI in the germline V gene. There are 15 residues in the CDR3. V gave up 2 bases and J gave up 3 bases; unmatched junction bases: 7. The CDR3 DNA sequence: TGTGCCAGCTCACCAGAAAACCGGGACAGCTACGAGCAGTACTTC. Translated: CASSPENRDSYEQYF. The entire variable domain, with the rest obtained from reference TRBV18 and TRBJ2-7, is as follows: NAGVMQNPRHLVRRRGQEARLRCSPMKGHSHVYWYRQLPEEGLKFMVYLQKENIIDESGMPKERFSAEFPKEGPSILRIQQVVRGDSAAYFCASSPENRDSYEQYFGPGTRLTVT.

The chain joins TRBV19 to TRBJ1-1, with D perhaps matching TRBD1 (5 bases). The CDR3 spans 14 residues. The germline V gene has CDR1 LNHDA and CDR2 SQIVND (reference sequence). Trimming stripped 2 bases from V and 5 bases from J, with 12 bases between. CDR3 DNA sequence: TGTGCCAGTAGTATATCGAGGGGATGGACTGAAGCTTTCTTT. It specifies CASSISRGWTEAFF.

A note on this clonotype: Possible read error: a much larger clone is one base away. A read error is likely, as this CDR3 ends without the conserved phenylalanine or tryptophan. The chain employs TRBV7-9 and TRBJ2-5; D gene unclear. CDR3 size: 12 residues. Germline-derived CDR1 and CDR2 are SEHNR and FQNEAQ (reference sequence). Trimming cost V 3 bases and J 1 base, with 3 bases left between them. Written as DNA, the CDR3 is TGTGCCAGCAGCTTCTCCCAAGAGACCCAGTACTTA. Its translation is CASSFSQETQYL.

The rearrangement joins TRBV6-5 to TRBJ2-6; either TRBD1 or TRBD2 may supply D (6 bases each). The germline V and J ends were trimmed by 8 bases and 3 bases, with 17 bases remaining between them. CDR3 length: 16 residues. Per germline, CDR1 MNHEY and CDR2 SVGAGI. CDR3 amino acids: CASRPRGRGGANVLTF. The CDR3, as DNA: TGTGCCAGCCGGCCCCGGGGGCGCGGTGGGGCCAACGTCCTGACTTTC.

The gene calls are TRBV27 and TRBJ1-1; 8 nucleotides agree with TRBD1. V dropped 5 bases and J dropped 4; count of bases not matched to a gene: 12. This CDR3 spans 16 amino acids. In germline, CDR1 is MNHEY, CDR2 SMNVEV (reference sequence). The CDR3 loop reads CASSPDRGRGGTEAFF. The DNA for the CDR3 is TGTGCCAGCAGTCCTGACAGGGGCCGAGGGGGCACTGAAGCTTTCTTT.

This clonotype has at least ten counts. The J gene is TRBJ1-5, the V gene TRBV15; D is undetermined. This CDR3 comprises 13 residues. Germline CDR1 is LNHNV and CDR2 is YYDKDF (reference sequence). V was cut by 1 base and J by 3 bases, with 4 bases left in between. CDR3 sequence reads: CATSRGDNQPQHF. CDR3 coding DNA: TGTGCCACCAGCAGAGGGGACAATCAGCCCCAGCATTTT. Full variable domain (outside the CDR3, taken from reference TRBV15 and TRBJ1-5): DAMVIQNPRYQVTQFGKPVTLSCSQTLNHNVMYWYQQKSSQAPKLLFHYYDKDFNNEADTPDNFQSRRPNTSFCFLDIRSPGLGDTAMYLCATSRGDNQPQHFGDGTRLSIL.

A few counts support this clonotype. V gene TRBV12-5 combines with J gene TRBJ1-1; 10 positions match TRBD1. Germline CDR1 LGHNT, CDR2 FRNRAP. V trimming: 4 bases; J trimming: 6 bases; junction bases outside the gene matches: 8. CDR3 length: 15 amino acids. DNA for the CDR3: TGTGCTAGTGGTTCGCCGGGACAGGGGACCTCTGAAGCTTTCTTT. This gives the protein CASGSPGQGTSEAFF.